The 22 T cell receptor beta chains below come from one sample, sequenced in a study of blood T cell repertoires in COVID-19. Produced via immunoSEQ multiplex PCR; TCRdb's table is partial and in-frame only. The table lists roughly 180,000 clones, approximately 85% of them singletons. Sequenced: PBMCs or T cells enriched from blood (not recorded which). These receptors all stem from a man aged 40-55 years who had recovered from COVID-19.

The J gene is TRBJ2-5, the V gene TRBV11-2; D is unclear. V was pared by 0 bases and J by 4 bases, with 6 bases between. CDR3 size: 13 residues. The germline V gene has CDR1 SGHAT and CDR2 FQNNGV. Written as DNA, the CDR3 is TGTGCCAGCAGCTTAGACTCGGTAGAGACCCAGTACTTC. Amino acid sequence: CASSLDSVETQYF.

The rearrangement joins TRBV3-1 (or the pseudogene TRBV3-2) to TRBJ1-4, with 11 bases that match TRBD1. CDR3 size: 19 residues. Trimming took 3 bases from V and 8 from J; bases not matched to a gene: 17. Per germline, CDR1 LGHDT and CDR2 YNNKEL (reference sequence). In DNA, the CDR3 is TGTGCCAGCAGCCACCTTGCAAGGACAGGGGGCATTTTAGGAGAAAAACTGTTTTTT. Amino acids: CASSHLARTGGILGEKLFF.

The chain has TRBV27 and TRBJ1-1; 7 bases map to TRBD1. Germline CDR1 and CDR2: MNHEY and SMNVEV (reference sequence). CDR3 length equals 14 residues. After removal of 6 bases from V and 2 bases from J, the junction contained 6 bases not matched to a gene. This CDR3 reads CASRMGQPNTEAFF. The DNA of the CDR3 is TGTGCCAGCAGGATGGGACAGCCAAACACTGAAGCTTTCTTT.

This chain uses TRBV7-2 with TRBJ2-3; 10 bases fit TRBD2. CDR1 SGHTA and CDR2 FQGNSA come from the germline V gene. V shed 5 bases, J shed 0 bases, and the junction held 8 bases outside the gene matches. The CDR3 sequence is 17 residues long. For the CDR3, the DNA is TGTGCCAGCAGCCTACTAGCGGGGTTTACTAGCACAGATACGCAGTATTTT. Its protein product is CASSLLAGFTSTDTQYF.

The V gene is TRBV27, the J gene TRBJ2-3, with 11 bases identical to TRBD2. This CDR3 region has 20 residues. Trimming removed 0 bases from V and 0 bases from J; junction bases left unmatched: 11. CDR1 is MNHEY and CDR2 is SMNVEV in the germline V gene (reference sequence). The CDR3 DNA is TGTGCCAGCAGTTTATCGGGCCCACCGGGACTAGCGGTTAGCACAGATACGCAGTATTTT. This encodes CASSLSGPPGLAVSTDTQYF.

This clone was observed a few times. CDR3 amino acids: CASSLRAPTGAMRSPLHF. The CDR3 nucleotides read TGTGCCAGCAGTTTAAGGGCCCCTACAGGGGCTATGCGCTCACCCCTCCACTTT. The genes are TRBV27 and TRBJ1-6; 7 nucleotides agree with TRBD1. Germline CDR1 reads MNHEY; CDR2 reads SMNVEV (reference sequence). V lost 2 bases, J lost 10 bases, and 17 bases stayed unmatched. The CDR3 runs to 18 residues.

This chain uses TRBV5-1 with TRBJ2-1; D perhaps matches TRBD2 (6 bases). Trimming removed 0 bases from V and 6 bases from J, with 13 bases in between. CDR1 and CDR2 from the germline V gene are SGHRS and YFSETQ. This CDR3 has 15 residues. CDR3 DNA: TGCGCCAGCAGCTTGGCGGGGGTAAGGGGCAATGAGCAGTTCTTC. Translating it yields CASSLAGVRGNEQFF.

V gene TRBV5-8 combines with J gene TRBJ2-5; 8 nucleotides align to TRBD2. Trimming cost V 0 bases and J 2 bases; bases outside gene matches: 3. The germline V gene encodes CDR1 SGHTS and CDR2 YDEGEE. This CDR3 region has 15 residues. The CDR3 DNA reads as TGTGCCAGCAGCTTGGAAGGGACTAGTCAAGAGACCCAGTACTTC. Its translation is CASSLEGTSQETQYF.

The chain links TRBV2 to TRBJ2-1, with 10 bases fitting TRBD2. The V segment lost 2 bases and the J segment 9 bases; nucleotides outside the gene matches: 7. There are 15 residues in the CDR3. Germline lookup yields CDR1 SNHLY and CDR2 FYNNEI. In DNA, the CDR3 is TGTGCCAGCAGTGAACAGCGGGGGGGCCTTGGTGAGCAGTTCTTC. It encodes CASSEQRGGLGEQFF. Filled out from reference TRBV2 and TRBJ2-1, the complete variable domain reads EPEVTQTPSHQVTQMGQEVILRCVPISNHLYFYWYRQILGQKVEFLVSFYNNEISEKSEIFDDQFSVERPDGSNFTLKIRSTKLEDSAMYFCASSEQRGGLGEQFFGPGTRLTVL.

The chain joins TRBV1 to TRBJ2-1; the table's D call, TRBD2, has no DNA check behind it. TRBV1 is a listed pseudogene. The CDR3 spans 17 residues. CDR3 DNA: TGCACCAGCAGCCAAGATGCGGCTAGCGGGCCCCCCAATGAGCAGTTCTTC. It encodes CTSSQDAASGPPNEQFF.

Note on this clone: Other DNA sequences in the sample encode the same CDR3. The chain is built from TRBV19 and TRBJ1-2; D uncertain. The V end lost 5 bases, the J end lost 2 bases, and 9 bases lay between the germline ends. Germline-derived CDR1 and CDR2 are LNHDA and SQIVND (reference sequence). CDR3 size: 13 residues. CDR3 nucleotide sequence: TGTGCCAGTAGTCCGACGGGGAACTATGGCTACACCTTC. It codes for CASSPTGNYGYTF.

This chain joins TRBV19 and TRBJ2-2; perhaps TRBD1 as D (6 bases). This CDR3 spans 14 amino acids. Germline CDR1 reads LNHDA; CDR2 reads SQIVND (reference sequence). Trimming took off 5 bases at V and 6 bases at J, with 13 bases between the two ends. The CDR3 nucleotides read TGTGCCAGTAGTGAACAGGGTGAGGCCGGGGAGCTGTTTTTT. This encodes CASSEQGEAGELFF.

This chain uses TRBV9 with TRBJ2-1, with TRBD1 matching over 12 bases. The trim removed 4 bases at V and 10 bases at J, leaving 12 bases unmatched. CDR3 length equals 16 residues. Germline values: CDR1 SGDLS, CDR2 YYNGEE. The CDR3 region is CASSPNRGQGAGEQFF. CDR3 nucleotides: TGTGCCAGCAGCCCTAATCGGGGACAGGGGGCAGGGGAGCAGTTCTTC.

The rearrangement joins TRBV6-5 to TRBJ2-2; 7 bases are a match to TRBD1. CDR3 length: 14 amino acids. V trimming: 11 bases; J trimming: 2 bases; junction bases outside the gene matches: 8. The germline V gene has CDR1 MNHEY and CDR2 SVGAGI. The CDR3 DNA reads TGTGCCTCTTCCGGGACAGCCAACACCGGGGAGCTGTTTTTT. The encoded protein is CASSGTANTGELFF.

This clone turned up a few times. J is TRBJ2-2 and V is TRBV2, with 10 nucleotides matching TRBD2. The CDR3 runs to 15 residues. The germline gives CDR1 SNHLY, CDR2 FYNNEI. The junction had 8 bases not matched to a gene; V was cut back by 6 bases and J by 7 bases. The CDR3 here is CASRDSGGPFGELFF. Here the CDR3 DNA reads TGTGCCAGCAGGGATAGCGGGGGGCCGTTCGGGGAGCTGTTTTTT.

The CDR3 is CASTRGTDRGNTIYF. The CDR3 DNA follows: TGTGCCAGCACCCGGGGGACGGATAGGGGAAACACCATATATTTT. The chain combines TRBV2 with TRBJ1-3; a weak D match, TRBD1 (5 bases). V was clipped by 7 bases and J by 4 bases, with 17 bases between them. The CDR3 extends over 15 amino acids. Germline V gene lookup returns CDR1 SNHLY and CDR2 FYNNEI.

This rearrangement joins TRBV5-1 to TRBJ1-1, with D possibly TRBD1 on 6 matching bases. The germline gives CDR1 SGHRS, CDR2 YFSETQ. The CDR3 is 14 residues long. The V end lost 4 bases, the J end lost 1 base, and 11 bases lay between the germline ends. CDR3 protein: CASSQLTGNTEAFF. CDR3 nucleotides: TGCGCCAGCAGCCAACTGACAGGGAACACTGAAGCTTTCTTT.

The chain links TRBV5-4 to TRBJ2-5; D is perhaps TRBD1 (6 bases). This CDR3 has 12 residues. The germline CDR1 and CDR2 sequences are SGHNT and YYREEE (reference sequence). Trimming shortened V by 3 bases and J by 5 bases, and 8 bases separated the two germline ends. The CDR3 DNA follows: TGTGCCAGCAGCTCAGGGGATGAGACCCAGTACTTC. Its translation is CASSSGDETQYF. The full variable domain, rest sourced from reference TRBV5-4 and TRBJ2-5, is ETGVTQSPTHLIKTRGQQVTLRCSSQSGHNTVSWYQQALGQGPQFIFQYYREEENGRGNFPPRFSGLQFPNYSSELNVNALELDDSALYLCASSSGDETQYFGPGTRLLVL.

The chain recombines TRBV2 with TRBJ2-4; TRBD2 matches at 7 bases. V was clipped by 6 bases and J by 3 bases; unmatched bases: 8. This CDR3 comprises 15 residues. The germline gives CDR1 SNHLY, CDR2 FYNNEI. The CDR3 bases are TGTGCCAGCAGATTGGCGGGAGTGGTCAAAAACATTCAGTACTTC. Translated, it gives CASRLAGVVKNIQYF.

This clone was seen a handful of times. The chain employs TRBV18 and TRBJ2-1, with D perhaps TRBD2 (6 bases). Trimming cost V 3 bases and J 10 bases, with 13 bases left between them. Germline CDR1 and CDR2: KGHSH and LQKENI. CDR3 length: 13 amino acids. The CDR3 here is CASSPQAAGEQFF. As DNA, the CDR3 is TGTGCCAGCTCACCCCAAGCGGCGGGGGAGCAGTTCTTC.

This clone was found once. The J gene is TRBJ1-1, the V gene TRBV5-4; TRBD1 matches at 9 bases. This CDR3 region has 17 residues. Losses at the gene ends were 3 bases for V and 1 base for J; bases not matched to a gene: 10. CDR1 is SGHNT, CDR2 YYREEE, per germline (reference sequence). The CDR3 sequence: CASSSGQGPSWNTEAFF. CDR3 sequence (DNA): TGTGCCAGCAGCTCTGGACAGGGGCCGAGCTGGAACACTGAAGCTTTCTTT.

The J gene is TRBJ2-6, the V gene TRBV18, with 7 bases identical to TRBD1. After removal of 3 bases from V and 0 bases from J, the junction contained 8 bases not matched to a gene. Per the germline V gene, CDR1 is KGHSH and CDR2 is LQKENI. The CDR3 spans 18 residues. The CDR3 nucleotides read TGTGCCAGCTCACCCCTGGGACAGACTCCCTCTGGGGCCAACGTCCTGACTTTC. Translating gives CASSPLGQTPSGANVLTF.